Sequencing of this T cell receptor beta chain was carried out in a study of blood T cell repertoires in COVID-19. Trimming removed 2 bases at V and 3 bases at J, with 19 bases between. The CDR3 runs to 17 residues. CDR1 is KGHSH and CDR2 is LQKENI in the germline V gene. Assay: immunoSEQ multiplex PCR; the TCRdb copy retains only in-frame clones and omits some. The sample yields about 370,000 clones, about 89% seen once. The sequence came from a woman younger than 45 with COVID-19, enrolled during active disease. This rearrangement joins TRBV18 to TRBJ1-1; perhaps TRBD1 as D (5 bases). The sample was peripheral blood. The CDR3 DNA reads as TGTGCCAGCTCACCAAGCTTGGACATCTTGTTGGACACTGAAGCTTTCTTT. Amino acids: CASSPSLDILLDTEAFF.